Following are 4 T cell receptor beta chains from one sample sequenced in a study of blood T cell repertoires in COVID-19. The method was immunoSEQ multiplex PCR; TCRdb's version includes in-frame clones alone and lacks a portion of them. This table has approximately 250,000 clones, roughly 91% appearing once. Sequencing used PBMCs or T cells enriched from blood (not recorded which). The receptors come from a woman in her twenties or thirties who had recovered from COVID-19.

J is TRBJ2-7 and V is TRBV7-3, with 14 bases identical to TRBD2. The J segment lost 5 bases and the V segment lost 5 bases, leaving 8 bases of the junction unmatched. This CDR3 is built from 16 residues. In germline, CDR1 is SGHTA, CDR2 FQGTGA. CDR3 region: CASSPSGLAGGDEQYF. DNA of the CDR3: TGTGCCAGCAGCCCATCCGGACTAGCGGGAGGCGACGAGCAGTACTTC.

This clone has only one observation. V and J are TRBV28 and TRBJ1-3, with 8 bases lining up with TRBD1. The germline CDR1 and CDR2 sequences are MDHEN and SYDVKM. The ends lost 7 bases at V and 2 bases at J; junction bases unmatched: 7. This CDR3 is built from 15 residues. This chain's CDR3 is CASITSQGAGNTIYF. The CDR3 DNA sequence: TGTGCCAGCATTACCTCACAGGGGGCTGGAAACACCATATATTTT. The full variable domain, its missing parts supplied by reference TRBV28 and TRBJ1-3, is DVKVTQSSRYLVKRTGEKVFLECVQDMDHENMFWYRQDPGLGLRLIYFSYDVKMKEKGDIPEGYSVSREKKERFSLILESASTNQTSMYLCASITSQGAGNTIYFGEGSWLTVV.

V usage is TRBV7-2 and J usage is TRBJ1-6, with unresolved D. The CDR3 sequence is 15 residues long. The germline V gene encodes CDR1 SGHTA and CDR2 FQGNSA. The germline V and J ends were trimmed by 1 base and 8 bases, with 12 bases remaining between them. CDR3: CASSLERDTHSPLHF. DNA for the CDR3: TGTGCCAGCAGCTTAGAGCGTGATACCCATTCACCCCTCCACTTT.

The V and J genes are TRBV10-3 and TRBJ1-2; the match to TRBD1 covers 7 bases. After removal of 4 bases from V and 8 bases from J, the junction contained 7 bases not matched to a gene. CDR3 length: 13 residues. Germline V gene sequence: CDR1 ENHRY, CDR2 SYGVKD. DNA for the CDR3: TGTGCCATCAGTGCTGGTGGGGGACAGGGCTACACCTTC. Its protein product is CAISAGGGQGYTF.